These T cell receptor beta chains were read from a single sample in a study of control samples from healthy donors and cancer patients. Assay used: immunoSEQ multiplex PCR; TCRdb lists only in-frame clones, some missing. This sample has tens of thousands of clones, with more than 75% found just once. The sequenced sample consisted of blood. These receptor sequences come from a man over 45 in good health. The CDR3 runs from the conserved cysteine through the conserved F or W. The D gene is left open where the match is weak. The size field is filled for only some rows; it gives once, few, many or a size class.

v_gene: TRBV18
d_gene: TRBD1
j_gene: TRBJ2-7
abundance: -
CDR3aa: CASSPGQLHYEQYF

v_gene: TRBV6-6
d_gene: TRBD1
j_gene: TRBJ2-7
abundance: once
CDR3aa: CASKPGQGVYEQYF

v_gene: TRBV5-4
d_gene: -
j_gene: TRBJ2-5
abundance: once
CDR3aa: CASSFVSWGRRETQYF

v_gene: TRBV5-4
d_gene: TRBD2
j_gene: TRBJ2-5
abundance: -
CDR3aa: CASSLVPAGVQETQYF

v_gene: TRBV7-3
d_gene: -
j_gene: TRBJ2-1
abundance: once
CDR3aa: CASSLTGVVHEQFF

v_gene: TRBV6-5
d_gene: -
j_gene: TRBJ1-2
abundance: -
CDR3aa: CASSYGTTSSYGYTF

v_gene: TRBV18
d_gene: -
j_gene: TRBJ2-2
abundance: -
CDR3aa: CATLPKNTGELFF

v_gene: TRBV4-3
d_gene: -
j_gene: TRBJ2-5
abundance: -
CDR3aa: CASSQGTEETQYF

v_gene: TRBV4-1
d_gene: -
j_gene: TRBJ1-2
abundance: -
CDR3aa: CASSRELGYGYTF

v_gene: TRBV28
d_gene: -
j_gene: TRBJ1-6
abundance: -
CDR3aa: CASSRGISYNSPLHF

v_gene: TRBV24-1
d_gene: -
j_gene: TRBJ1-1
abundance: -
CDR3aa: CATSEGGSPEAFF

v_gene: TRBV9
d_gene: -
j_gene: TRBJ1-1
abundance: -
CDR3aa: CASSVDGTSEAFF

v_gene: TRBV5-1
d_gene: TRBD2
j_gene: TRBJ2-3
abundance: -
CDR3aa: CASSPGGGAGTDTQYF

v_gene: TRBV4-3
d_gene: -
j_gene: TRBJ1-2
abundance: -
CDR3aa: CASSQDYGGHANYGYTF

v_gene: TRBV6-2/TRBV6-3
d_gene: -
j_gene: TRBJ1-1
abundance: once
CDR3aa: CASSPNERRHNTEAFF

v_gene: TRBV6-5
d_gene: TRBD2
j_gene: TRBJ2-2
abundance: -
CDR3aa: CASTHLAGVGELFF

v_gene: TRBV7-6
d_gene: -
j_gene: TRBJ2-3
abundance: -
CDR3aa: CASSPVSTDTQYF

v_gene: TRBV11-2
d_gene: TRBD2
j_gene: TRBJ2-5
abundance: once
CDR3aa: CASSLGTSGRARETQYF

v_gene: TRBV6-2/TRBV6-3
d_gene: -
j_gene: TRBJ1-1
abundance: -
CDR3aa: CASSILGNTEAFF

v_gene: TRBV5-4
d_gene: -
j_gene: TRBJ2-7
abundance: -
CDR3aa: CASSLGGGRDYEQYF

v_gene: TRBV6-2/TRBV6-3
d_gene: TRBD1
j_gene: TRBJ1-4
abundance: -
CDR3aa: CASSPTGRKEKLFF

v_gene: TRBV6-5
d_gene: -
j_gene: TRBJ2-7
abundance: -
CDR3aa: CASINPARTEQYF

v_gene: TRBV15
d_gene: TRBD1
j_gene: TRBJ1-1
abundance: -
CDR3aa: CATSRGPGQANTEAFF

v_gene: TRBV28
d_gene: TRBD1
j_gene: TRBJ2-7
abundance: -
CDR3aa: CASRDRGPYEQYF

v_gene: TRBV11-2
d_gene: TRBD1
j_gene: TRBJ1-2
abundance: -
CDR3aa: CASSLSTGGLYGYTF

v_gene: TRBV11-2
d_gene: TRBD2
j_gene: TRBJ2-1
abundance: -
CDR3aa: CASSWPQVAGGGNEQFF

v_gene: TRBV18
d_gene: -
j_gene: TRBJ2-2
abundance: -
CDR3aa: CASSPLSEAGELFF

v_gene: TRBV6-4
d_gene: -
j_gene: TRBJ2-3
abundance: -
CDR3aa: CASSDDPGKGIGDTQYF

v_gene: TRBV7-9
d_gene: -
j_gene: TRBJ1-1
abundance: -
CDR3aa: CASSSETGRNTEAFF

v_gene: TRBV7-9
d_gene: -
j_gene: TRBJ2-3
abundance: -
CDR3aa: CASSLAPSESTDTQYF

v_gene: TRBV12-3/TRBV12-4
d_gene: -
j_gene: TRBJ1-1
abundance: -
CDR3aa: CASSLSGNPEAFF

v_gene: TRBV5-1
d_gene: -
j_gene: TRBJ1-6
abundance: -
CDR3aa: CASSLVRQDNSPLHF

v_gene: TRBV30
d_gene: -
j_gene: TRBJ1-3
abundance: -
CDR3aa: CAWAHRSGGTIYF

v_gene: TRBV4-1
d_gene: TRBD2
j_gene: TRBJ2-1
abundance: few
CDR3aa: CASSQVRLAGYNEQFF